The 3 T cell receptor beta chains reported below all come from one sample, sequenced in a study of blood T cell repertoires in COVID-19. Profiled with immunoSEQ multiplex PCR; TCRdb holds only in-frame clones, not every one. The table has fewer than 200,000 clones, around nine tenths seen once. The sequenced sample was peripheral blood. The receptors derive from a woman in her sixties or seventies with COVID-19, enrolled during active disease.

The CDR3 reads CASSYLSGGSNEQYF. The CDR3 region has the DNA TGTGCCAGCAGTTACCTCTCTGGCGGGAGCAACGAGCAGTACTTC. V usage is TRBV6-5 and J usage is TRBJ2-7; TRBD2 aligns across 7 bases. The CDR3 has 15 residues. Germline values: CDR1 MNHEY, CDR2 SVGAGI. Trimming at V came to 2 bases and at J to 5 bases, leaving 9 bases not matched to a gene.

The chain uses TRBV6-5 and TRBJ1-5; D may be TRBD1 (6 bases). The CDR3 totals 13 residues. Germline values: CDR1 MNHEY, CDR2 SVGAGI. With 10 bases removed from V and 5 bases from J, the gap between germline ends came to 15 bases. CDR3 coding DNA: TGTGCCACCCGACAGGCCTTATATCAGCCCCAGCATTTT. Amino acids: CATRQALYQPQHF.

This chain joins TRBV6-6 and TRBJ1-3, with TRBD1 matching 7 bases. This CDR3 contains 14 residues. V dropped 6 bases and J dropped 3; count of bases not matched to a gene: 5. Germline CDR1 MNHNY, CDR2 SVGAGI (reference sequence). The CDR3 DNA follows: TGTGCCAGCAGCAACACAGGGGATGGAAACACCATATATTTT. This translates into CASSNTGDGNTIYF.